These 13 T cell receptor beta chains were sequenced from one sample in a study of T cell responses to AZD1222 COVID-19 vaccine. Method: immunoSEQ multiplex PCR; TCRdb's copy keeps in-frame clones and lacks some. This table has 150,000 to 170,000 clones, roughly nine tenths appearing once. This material consisted of peripheral blood, taken on day 0 of MenACWY control vaccination. Receptor source: an adult in good health.

DNA of the CDR3: TGTGCCAGCAGCCCGCTCCCCCCACAGGGGTCTAGCACAGATACGCAGTATTTT. Protein product: CASSPLPPQGSSTDTQYF. J is TRBJ2-3 and V is TRBV7-6, with 7 positions matching TRBD1. Germline V gives CDR1 SGHVS, CDR2 FNYEAQ. There are 18 residues in the CDR3. J lost 0 bases, V lost 5 bases, and 14 bases had no gene match.

The V call is TRBV11-2, the J call TRBJ2-3; maybe TRBD1 (6 bases). V lost 5 bases and J 4 bases, leaving 13 bases between the germline ends. The CDR3 has 14 amino acids. Per germline, CDR1 SGHAT and CDR2 FQNNGV. The CDR3 nucleotides read TGTGCCAGCAGCCTCACAGGGACCGCAGATACGCAGTATTTT. It encodes CASSLTGTADTQYF.

This clone appeared once. The chain uses TRBV5-1 and TRBJ2-7, with 11 bases aligning to TRBD2. The junction had 2 bases not matched to a gene; V was cut back by 3 bases and J by 3 bases. The CDR3 extends over 14 amino acids. Germline loops: CDR1 SGHRS, CDR2 YFSETQ. The CDR3 is CASSSGLAVYEQYF. In nucleotides, the CDR3 is TGCGCCAGCAGCTCGGGACTAGCGGTCTACGAGCAGTACTTC.

This sequence joins TRBV28 and TRBJ1-1, with a possible D match to TRBD1 (6 bases). Trimming took off 6 bases at V and 5 bases at J, with 16 bases between the two ends. CDR3 length: 14 amino acids. CDR1 and CDR2 (germline): MDHEN, SYDVKM. CDR3 in DNA: TGTGCCAGCAGCCGCACCGGAGGGGGAACTGAAGCTTTCTTT. Translated, it gives CASSRTGGGTEAFF.

The chain recombines TRBV7-2 with TRBJ1-3; unclear D gene. Trimming left V 3 bases short and J 2 bases short, with 2 bases between. The CDR3 runs to 12 residues. CDR1 and CDR2 (germline): SGHTA, FQGNSA. The CDR3 nucleotides are TGTGCCAGCAGCTTCCCTGGAAACACCATATATTTT. Residues: CASSFPGNTIYF.

CDR3 amino acids: CASSEALSGMYEQYV. CDR3 nucleotide sequence: TGTGCCAGCAGTGAGGCTCTCTCCGGGATGTACGAGCAGTACGTC. The chain has TRBV6-1 and TRBJ2-7; maybe TRBD2 (5 bases). Germline-derived CDR1 and CDR2 are MNHNS and SASEGT. This CDR3 contains 15 residues. V shed 3 bases and J shed 4 bases, with 16 bases lying between them.

V gene TRBV13 combines with J gene TRBJ1-2; TRBD1 might be the D (5 bases). This CDR3 comprises 17 residues. Germline V CDR1 and CDR2: PRHDT, FYEKMQ (reference sequence). V lost 5 bases, J lost 2 bases, and 21 bases lay in between. CDR3 DNA: TGTGCCAGCAGCATATTATCCCCCCTGGGGGAAAACTATGGCTACACCTTC. This translates into CASSILSPLGENYGYTF.

This clone turned up a few times. The chain carries TRBV11-2 and TRBJ1-3; D unresolved. V was clipped by 1 base and J by 0 bases, with 4 bases between them. The CDR3 runs to 14 residues. Looked up from germline, CDR1 is SGHAT and CDR2 is FQNNGV. CDR3: CASSLGGSGNTIYF. Written as DNA, the CDR3 is TGTGCCAGCAGCTTAGGGGGCTCTGGAAACACCATATATTTT.

The chain joins TRBV3-1 (or the pseudogene TRBV3-2) to TRBJ2-1, with no clear D. CDR1 is LGHDT and CDR2 is YNNKEL in the germline V gene (reference sequence). The CDR3 consists of 14 residues. The V end lost 0 bases, the J end lost 9 bases, and 12 bases lay between the germline ends. The CDR3 DNA sequence: TGTGCCAGCAGCCAAGATCAAAGGGTTGGTGAGCAGTTCTTC. It encodes CASSQDQRVGEQFF.

The gene calls are TRBV5-1 and TRBJ2-3; 10 bases are shared with TRBD1. CDR1 and CDR2 from the germline V gene are SGHRS and YFSETQ. The CDR3 is made up of 16 amino acids. V gave up 4 bases and J gave up 4 bases; unmatched junction bases: 9. The CDR3 is CASSGRTGGRADTQYF. The CDR3 coding sequence is TGCGCCAGCAGCGGGAGGACAGGGGGAAGGGCAGATACGCAGTATTTT. Supplemented by reference TRBV5-1 and TRBJ2-3, the full variable domain reads KAGVTQTPRYLIKTRGQQVTLSCSPISGHRSVSWYQQTPGQGLQFLFEYFSETQRNKGNFPGRFSGRQFSNSRSEMNVSTLELGDSALYLCASSGRTGGRADTQYFGPGTRLTVL.

The chain employs TRBV5-1 and TRBJ2-3; 12 bases fit TRBD2. The CDR3 extends over 15 amino acids. Germline loops: CDR1 SGHRS, CDR2 YFSETQ. Trimming cost V 3 bases and J 3 bases; bases outside gene matches: 2. Here the CDR3 DNA reads TGCGCCAGCAGCTCACTAGCGGGAGGAACAGATACGCAGTATTTT. Amino acids: CASSSLAGGTDTQYF.

The V and J genes are TRBV3-1 (or the pseudogene TRBV3-2) and TRBJ1-4, with unresolved D. Germline V lookup: CDR1 LGHDT, CDR2 YNNKEL (reference sequence). V was shortened by 1 base and J by 4 bases, with 13 bases between the two germline ends. The CDR3 runs 16 residues. Written as DNA, the CDR3 is TGTGCCAGCAGCCAAGTAATCTCGGAGGGTAATGAAAAACTGTTTTTT. Translation: CASSQVISEGNEKLFF.

The V gene is TRBV19, the J gene TRBJ1-2; no clear D. Germline CDR1 reads LNHDA; CDR2 reads SQIVND (reference sequence). The CDR3 runs to 13 residues. V lost 5 bases to trimming and J lost 4 bases, with 11 bases between them. The CDR3 spells CASSLTSSYGYTF. As DNA, the CDR3 is TGTGCCAGTAGTCTAACATCTAGCTATGGCTACACCTTC.